The present entry profiles one TCR beta chain with its context. Germline assignment: CDR1 MDHEN and CDR2 SYDVKM. V was pared by 11 bases and J by 1 base, with 17 bases between. The CDR3 contains 14 residues. This record belongs to a study of blood T cells in healthy people across ages. The use of a sample-barcoded 5' primer and a J-beta primer mix characterized a second PCR of roughly 7 to 12 cycles. TCRdb re-called the 5' RACE reads through MiXCR, storing one row per CDR3 protein. This table has hundreds of thousands of distinct CDR3 sequences, less than 25% appearing once. These data also featured in a second study, about T cells of mothers and their children.

The gene calls are TRBV28 and TRBJ1-1; D is perhaps TRBD1 (5 bases). The source material was blood. The sequence came from a boy aged 5-17 years in good health. The CDR3 loop is CASALRTQNTEAFF. The CDR3 bases are TGTGCCTCAGCCCTTAGGACACAGAACACTGAAGCTTTCTTT.